The table lists the clone carrying this TCR beta chain with a few counts. The data originate from a study of PD-1 blockade in classical Hodgkin lymphoma. Time point meaning: cycle 4 day 1 (C4D1), after more than five weeks of nivolumab. Each of the patients experienced relapse following autologous stem cell transplantation, and their brentuximab vedotin exposure differed. The patients, who had relapsed/refractory classical Hodgkin lymphoma, achieved best responses of complete response, partial response or progressive disease. The CDR3 consists of 20 residues. The germline V and J ends were trimmed by 1 base and 0 bases, with 19 bases remaining between them. Germline-derived CDR1 and CDR2 are SGHVS and FNYEAQ. Assay used: immunoSEQ multiplex PCR; TCRdb lists only in-frame clones, some missing. The table lists under 60,000 clones, roughly nine tenths of them singletons, with approximately 7% in the top ten.

This sequence was found in a human donor with classical Hodgkin lymphoma. The chain carries TRBV7-6 and TRBJ1-6; D is perhaps TRBD1 (5 bases). This specimen consisted of peripheral blood mononuclear cells (PBMCs), obtained before the fourth cycle of nivolumab. CDR3: CASSLEKGSSGSSYNSPLHF. In DNA, the CDR3 is TGTGCCAGCAGCTTAGAGAAGGGGTCCTCGGGCAGCTCCTATAATTCACCCCTCCACTTT.